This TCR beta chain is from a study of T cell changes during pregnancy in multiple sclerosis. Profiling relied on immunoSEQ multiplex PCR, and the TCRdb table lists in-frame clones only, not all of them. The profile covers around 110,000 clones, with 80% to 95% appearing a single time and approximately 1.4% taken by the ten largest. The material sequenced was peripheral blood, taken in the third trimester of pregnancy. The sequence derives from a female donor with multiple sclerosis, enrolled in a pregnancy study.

The CDR3 reads CASSEIRRGGSYNEQFF. The CDR3 coding sequence is TGTGCCAGCAGTGAAATAAGGCGGGGGGGCTCCTACAATGAGCAGTTCTTC. This rearrangement joins TRBV6-1 to TRBJ2-1; 9 bases agree with TRBD2. The CDR3 loop spans 17 amino acids. The germline V gene encodes CDR1 MNHNS and CDR2 SASEGT. J gave up 0 bases and V 2 bases, and 5 bases lay outside the gene matches.